This TCR beta chain was documented in a study of beta chain features in type 1 diabetes. Study-level points and caveats: Individuals with type 1 diabetes displayed fewer insertions and more deletions at VDJ junctions. All four CD4+ subsets of Type 1 diabetes patients contained TCRB CDR3s that were moderately but significantly shorter.

This clone was counted between two and nine times. Its antigen remains unidentified. As every portion of the isolated RNA was reverse transcribed, the sequencing read expressed TCRB transcripts. Only in-frame clones appear in the TCRdb table, and some are missing; sequencing was by immunoSEQ multiplex PCR. The sample yields about 260,000 clones, approximately 20% seen once. Germline V CDR1 and CDR2: LNHDA, SQIVND (reference sequence). Trimming took 6 bases from V and 6 from J, leaving 16 bases between them. CDR3 size: 14 residues. The sequencing sample was made of naive CD4+ T cells from blood. The chain joins TRBV19 to TRBJ2-3; possibly TRBD1 for D (5 bases). The TCR comes from a middle-aged woman with type 1 diabetes. The CDR3 bases are TGTGCCAGTAGCCCACCAGGGCCCTGGGATACGCAGTATTTT. Translating it yields CASSPPGPWDTQYF.